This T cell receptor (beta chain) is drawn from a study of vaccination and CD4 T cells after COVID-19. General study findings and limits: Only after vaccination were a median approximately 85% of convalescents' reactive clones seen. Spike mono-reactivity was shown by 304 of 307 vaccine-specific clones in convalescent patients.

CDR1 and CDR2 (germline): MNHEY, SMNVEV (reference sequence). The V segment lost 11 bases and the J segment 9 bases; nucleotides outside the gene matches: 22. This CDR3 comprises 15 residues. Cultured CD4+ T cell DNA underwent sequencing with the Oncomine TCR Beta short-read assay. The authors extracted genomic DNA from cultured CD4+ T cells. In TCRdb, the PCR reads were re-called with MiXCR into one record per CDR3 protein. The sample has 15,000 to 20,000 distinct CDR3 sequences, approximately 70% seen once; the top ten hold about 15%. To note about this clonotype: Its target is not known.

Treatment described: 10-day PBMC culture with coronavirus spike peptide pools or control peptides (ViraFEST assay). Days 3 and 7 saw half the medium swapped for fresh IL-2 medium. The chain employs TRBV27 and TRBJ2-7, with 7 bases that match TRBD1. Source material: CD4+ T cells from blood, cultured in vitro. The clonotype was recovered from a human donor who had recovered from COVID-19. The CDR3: CASHPTGDRGKGQYF. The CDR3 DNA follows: TGTGCCTCCCACCCTACCGGGGACAGAGGAAAAGGGCAGTACTTC.